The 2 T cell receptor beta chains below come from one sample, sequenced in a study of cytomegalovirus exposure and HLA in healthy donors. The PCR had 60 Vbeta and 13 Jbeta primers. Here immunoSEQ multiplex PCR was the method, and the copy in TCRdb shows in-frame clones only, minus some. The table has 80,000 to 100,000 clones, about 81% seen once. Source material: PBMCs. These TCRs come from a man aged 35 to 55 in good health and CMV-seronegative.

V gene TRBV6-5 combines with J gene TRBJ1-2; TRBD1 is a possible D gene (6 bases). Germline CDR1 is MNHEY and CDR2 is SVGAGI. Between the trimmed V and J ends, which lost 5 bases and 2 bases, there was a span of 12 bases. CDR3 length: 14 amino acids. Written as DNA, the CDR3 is TGTGCCAGCAGTGGGCAAGACAGGAACTATGGCTACACCTTC. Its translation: CASSGQDRNYGYTF.

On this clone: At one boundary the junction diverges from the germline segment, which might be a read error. CDR3 sequence: CASGEAGGGGEQFF. The CDR3 nucleotides read TGTGCCAGCGGTGAAGCGGGGGGGGGAGGTGAGCAGTTCTTC. This sequence joins TRBV6-1 and TRBJ2-1, with 10 bases that match TRBD2. Germline V gene lookup returns CDR1 MNHNS and CDR2 SASEGT. This CDR3 region has 14 residues.